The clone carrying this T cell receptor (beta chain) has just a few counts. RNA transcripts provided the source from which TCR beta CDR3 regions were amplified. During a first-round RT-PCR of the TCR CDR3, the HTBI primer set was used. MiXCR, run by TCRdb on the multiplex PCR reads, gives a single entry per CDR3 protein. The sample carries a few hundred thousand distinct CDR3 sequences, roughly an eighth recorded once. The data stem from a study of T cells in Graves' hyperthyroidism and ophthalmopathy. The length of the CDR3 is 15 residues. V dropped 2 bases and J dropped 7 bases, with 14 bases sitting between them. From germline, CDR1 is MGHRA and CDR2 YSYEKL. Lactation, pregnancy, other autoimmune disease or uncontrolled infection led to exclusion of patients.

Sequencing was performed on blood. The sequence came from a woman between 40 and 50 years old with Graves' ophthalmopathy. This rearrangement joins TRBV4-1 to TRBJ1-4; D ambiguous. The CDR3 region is CASSQIRGRAEKLFF. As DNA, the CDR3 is TGCGCCAGCAGCCAAATTCGAGGAAGAGCTGAAAAACTGTTTTTT.